The clone carrying this T cell receptor beta chain was counted a single time. This specimen comes from a study of cytotoxic CD8 clonotypes in ibrutinib-treated CLL. The table came from immunoSEQ multiplex PCR; TCRdb's copy has only in-frame clones and leaves some out. The sample has about 85,000 clones; around 79% are singletons. V lost 4 bases, J lost 3 bases, and 15 bases lay in between. The CDR3 covers 16 residues. Germline V CDR1 and CDR2: MDHEN, SYDVKM. The sample here was PBMCs, taken after 12 months of ibrutinib treatment. The genes are TRBV28 and TRBJ2-2, with D perhaps TRBD2 (5 bases). This receptor was obtained from a human donor with chronic lymphocytic leukemia. In DNA form, the CDR3 reads TGTGCCAGCAGTTCCCCCCCCGCGCGGGACACCGGGGAGCTGTTTTTT. This gives the protein CASSSPPARDTGELFF.